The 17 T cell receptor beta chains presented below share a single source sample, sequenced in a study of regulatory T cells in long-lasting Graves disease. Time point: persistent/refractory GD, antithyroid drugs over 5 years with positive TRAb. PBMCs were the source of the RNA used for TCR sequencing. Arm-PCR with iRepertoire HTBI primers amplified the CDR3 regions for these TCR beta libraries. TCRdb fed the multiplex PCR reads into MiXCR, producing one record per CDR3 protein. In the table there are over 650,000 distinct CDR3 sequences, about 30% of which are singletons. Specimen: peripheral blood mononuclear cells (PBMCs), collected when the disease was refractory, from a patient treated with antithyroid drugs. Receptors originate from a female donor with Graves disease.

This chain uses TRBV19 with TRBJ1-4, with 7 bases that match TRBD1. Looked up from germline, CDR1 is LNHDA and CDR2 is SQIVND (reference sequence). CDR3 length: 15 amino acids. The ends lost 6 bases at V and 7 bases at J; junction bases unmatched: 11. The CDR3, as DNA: TGTGCCAGTAGCATCCACAGGGGACGGGGTGAAAAACTGTTTTTT. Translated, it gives CASSIHRGRGEKLFF.

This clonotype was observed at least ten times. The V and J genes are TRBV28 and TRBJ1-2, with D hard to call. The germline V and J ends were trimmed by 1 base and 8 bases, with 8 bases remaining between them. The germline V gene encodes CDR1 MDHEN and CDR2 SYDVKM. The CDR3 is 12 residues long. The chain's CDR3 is CASSLFPGGYTF. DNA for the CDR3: TGTGCCAGCAGTTTATTTCCTGGCGGCTACACCTTC.

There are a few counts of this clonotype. This CDR3 is CASRKPGLAGAEQYF. For the CDR3, the DNA is TGTGCCAGCCGTAAACCGGGACTAGCGGGAGCCGAGCAGTACTTC. The V gene is TRBV27, the J gene TRBJ2-7; TRBD2 aligns across 14 bases. The CDR3 extends over 15 amino acids. The junction had 9 bases not matched to a gene; V was cut back by 8 bases and J by 6 bases. CDR1 is MNHEY and CDR2 is SMNVEV in the germline V gene (reference sequence).

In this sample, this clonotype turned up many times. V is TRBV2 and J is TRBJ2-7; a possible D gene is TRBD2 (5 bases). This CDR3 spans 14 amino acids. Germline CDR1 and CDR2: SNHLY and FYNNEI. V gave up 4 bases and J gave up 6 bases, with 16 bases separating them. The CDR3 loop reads CASSVALVPFEQYF. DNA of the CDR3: TGTGCCAGCAGTGTGGCACTAGTGCCCTTCGAGCAGTACTTC. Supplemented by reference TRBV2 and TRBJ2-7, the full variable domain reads EPEVTQTPSHQVTQMGQEVILRCVPISNHLYFYWYRQILGQKVEFLVSFYNNEISEKSEIFDDQFSVERPDGSNFTLKIRSTKLEDSAMYFCASSVALVPFEQYFGPGTRLTVT.

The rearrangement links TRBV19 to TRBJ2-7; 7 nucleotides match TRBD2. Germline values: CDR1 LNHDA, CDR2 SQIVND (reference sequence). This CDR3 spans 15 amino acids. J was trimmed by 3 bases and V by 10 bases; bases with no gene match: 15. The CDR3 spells CATGEGSAGSYEQYF. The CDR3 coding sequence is TGTGCCACTGGGGAGGGGTCGGCGGGGAGCTACGAGCAGTACTTC.

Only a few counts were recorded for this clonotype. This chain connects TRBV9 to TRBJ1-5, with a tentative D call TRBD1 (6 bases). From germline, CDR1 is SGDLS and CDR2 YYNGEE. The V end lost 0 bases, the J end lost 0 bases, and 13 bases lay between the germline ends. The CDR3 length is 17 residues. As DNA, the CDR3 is TGTGCCAGCAGCGTAGAATGGTGGACAGATAGCAATCAGCCCCAGCATTTT. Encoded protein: CASSVEWWTDSNQPQHF.

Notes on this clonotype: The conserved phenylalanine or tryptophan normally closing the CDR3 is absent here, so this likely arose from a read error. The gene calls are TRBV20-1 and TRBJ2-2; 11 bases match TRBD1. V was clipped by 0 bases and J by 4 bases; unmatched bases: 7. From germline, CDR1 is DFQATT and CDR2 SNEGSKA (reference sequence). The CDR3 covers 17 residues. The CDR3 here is CSARDSGTGGSTGELFC. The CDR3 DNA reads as TGCAGTGCTAGAGATTCTGGGACAGGGGGTAGCACCGGGGAGCTGTTTTGT.

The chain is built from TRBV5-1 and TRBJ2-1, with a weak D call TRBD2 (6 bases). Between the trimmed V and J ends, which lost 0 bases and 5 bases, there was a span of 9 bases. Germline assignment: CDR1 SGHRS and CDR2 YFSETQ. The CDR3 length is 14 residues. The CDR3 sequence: CASSLGLVNNEQFF. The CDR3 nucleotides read TGCGCCAGCAGCTTGGGACTAGTAAACAATGAGCAGTTCTTC.

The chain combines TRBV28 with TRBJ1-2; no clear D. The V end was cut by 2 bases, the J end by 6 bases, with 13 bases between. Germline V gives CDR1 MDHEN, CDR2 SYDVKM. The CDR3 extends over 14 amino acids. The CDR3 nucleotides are TGTGCCAGCAGTTTAGGGTTTGAGAGGGATGGCTACACCTTC. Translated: CASSLGFERDGYTF.

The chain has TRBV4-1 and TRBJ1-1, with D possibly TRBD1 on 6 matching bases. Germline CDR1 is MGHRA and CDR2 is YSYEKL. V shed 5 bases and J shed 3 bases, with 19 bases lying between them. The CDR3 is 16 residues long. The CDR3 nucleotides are TGCGCCAGCAGCAAAGCCCCAACAGGGAGGTACACTGAAGCTTTCTTT. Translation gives CASSKAPTGRYTEAFF.

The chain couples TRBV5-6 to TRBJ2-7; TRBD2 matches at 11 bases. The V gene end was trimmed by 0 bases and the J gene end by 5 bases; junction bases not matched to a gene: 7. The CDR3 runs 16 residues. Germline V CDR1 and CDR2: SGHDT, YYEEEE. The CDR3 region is CASSLVLLAGGHEQYF. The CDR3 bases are TGTGCCAGCAGCTTGGTATTGCTAGCGGGAGGCCACGAGCAGTACTTC.

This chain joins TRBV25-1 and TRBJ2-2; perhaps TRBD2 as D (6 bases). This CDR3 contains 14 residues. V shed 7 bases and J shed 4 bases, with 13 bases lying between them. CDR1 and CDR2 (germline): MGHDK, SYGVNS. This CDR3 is CASKGGGSTGELFF. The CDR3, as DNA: TGTGCCAGCAAAGGAGGAGGGAGCACCGGGGAGCTGTTTTTT.

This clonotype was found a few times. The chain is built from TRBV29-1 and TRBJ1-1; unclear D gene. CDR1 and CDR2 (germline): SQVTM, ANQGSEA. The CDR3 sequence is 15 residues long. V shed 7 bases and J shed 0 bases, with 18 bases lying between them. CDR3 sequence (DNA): TGCAGCGCCCCCGAGGGCGGACGGATGAACACTGAAGCTTTCTTT. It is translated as CSAPEGGRMNTEAFF. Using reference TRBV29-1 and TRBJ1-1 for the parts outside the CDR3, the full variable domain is SAVISQKPSRDICQRGTSLTIQCQVDSQVTMMFWYRQQPGQSLTLIATANQGSEATYESGFVIDKFPISRPNLTFSTLTVSNMSPEDSSIYLCSAPEGGRMNTEAFFGQGTRLTVV.

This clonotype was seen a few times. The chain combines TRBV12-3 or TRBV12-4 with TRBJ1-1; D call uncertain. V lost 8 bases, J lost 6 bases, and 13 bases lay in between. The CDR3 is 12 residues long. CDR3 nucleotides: TGTGCCAGCTATCTGGGAACCGCTGAAGCTTTCTTT. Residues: CASYLGTAEAFF.

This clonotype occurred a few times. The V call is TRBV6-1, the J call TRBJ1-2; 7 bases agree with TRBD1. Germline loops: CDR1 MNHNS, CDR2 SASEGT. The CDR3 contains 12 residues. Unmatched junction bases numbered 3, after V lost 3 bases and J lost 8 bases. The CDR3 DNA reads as TGTGCCAGCAGTGAGACAGGGAGGGGCTACACCTTC. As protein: CASSETGRGYTF.

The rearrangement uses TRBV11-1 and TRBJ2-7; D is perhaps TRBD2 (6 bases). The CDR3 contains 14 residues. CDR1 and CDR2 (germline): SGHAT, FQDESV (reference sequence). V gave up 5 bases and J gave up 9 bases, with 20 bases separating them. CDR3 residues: CASSLGGAADAQYF. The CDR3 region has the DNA TGTGCCAGCAGCCTAGGAGGGGCAGCAGACGCGCAGTACTTC.

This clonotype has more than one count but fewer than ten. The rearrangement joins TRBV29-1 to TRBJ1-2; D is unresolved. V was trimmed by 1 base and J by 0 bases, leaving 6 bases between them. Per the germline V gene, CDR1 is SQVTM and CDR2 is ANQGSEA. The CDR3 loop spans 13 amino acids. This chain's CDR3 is CSVEGGSNYGYTF. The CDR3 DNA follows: TGCAGCGTTGAAGGGGGTTCTAACTATGGCTACACCTTC.